The present T cell receptor (beta chain) was sequenced within a study of technical replicates of blood from several donors. Trimming left V 5 bases short and J 1 base short, with 11 bases between. The germline V gene has CDR1 SGHVS and CDR2 FNYEAQ. This CDR3 is 14 amino acids long. Produced via immunoSEQ multiplex PCR; TCRdb's table is partial and in-frame only. The sample yields over 85,000 clones, just under 95% seen once. This receptor was identified in a human donor in good health. V and J are TRBV7-6 and TRBJ1-1, with TRBD1 as a possible D gene (6 bases). Specimen: T cells isolated from PBMCs. DNA for the CDR3: TGTGCCAGCAGCATACAGGGCGCGAACACTGAAGCTTTCTTT. It encodes CASSIQGANTEAFF.